This T cell receptor (beta chain) is from a study of blood T cell repertoires in COVID-19 (dated by TCRdb to the early 2020s). In terms of the full investigation: Samples from collaborators originated in the United States, Italy and Spain and spanned both the acute and convalescent phases of COVID-19. The material from the prospective study consisted of cDNA or gDNA derived from T cells, B-cell-depleted T cells, or PBMCs. The dataset comprised deeply sampled blood TCRbeta repertoires from subjects exposed to, actively infected with, or recovered from COVID-19. Samples were obtained from the ongoing ImmuneRACE study (first 160 participants) and from about 1,300 subjects provided by 6 global collaborators. The repertoires were made available in a free public database intended to serve as a resource for research on the immune response to SARS-CoV-2. HLA class I and class II types, where available, came from metadata supplied by the sample provider rather than from assay-based typing. Nearly every sample came with metadata listing a de-identified subject ID, COVID-19 status, age in years and sex. What the work shows at the level of the full study, not this receptor alone: The amount of clinical and demographic metadata varied by source and participant and was provided uncurated.

The immunoSEQ Assay, a bias-controlled multiplex PCR, was used to amplify TCRbeta CDR3 regions from genomic DNA. Processing in the source paper ran as follows. The number of nucleated cells in each sample was estimated by amplification of reference gene primers within the assay. Sequence reads were collapsed and filtered to measure the absolute abundance of every unique TCRbeta CDR3 rearrangement. For each sample, productive Simpson clonality was calculated as the square root of Simpson's diversity index over productive rearrangements. Here the immuneACCESS table is served through TCRdb, limited to in-frame sequences with V and J called. Missing clones are a known gap in these copies; in checked studies unresolved V genes cover under half, and the rest lacks a known reason. V and J calls and clone size come straight from that table; D and trimming were deduced from the DNA. The sample yields about 99,000 clones; around 84% were counted once. The ten largest account for over 20% of the sample.

CDR1 is given as MNHNY and CDR2 as SVGAGI, both from the germline V gene (reference sequence). Its CDR3 holds 15 amino acids, cysteine through phenylalanine. The only DNA kept is the CDR3, 45 bases in frame from the first base. V is cut back by 3 bases and J by 2 bases, with 6 bases in the junction unmatched. About this clone: This clone's antigen is unknown. No base quality values were provided; no much bigger clone lies one nucleotide off.

Whole blood was collected in K2EDTA tubes by collaborating institutions according to the institutions' own protocols. For TCRbeta analysis, collaborator samples were shipped as frozen whole blood, as isolated PBMCs, or as DNA extracted from either sample type. The sequencing sample was made of peripheral blood. In this chain, TRBV6-6 is recombined with TRBJ1-2; 7 middle bases align to TRBD1. The clonotype comes from a man aged 55 to 70 with acute or convalescent COVID-19. The CDR3 protein sequence reads: CASSYVGGQNYGYTF. DNA sequence: TGTGCCAGCAGTTATGTTGGGGGACAGAACTATGGCTACACCTTC.